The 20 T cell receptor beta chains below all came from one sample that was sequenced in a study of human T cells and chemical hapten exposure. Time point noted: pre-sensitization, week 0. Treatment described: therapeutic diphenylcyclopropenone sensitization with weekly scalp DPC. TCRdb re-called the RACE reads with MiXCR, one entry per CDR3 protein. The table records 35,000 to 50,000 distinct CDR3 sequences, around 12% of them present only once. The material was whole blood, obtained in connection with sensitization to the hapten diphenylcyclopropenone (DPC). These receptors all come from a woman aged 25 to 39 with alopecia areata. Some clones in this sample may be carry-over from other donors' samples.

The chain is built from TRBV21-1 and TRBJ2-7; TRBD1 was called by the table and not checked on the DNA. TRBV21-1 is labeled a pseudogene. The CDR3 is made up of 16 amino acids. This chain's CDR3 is CASTETLDRSSYEQYF. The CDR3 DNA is TGTGCCAGCACCGAGACCCTGGACAGGTCCTCCTACGAGCAGTACTTC.

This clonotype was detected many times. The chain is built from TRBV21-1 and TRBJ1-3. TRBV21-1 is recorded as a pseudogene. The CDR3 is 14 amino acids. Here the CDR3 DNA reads TGTGCCAGCAGCAGGAGCCACTCTGGAAACACCATATATTTT. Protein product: CASSRSHSGNTIYF.

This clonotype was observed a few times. The CDR3 is CASSAKYGDSPTYEQYF. DNA of the CDR3: TGTGCCAGCAGCGCCAAATACGGGGATTCCCCCACCTACGAGCAGTACTTC. The chain is built from TRBV3-1 and TRBJ2-7; D perhaps matches TRBD2 (5 bases). The CDR3 loop spans 17 amino acids. The germline V gene encodes CDR1 LGHDT and CDR2 YNNKEL (reference sequence). Trimming removed 5 bases at V and 2 bases at J, with 22 bases between.

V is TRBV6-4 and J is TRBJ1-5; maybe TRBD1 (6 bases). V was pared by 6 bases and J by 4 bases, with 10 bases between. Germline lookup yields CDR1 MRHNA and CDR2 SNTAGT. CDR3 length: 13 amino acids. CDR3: CASSQGRNQPQHF. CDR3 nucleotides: TGTGCCAGCAGCCAGGGGAGGAATCAGCCCCAGCATTTT.

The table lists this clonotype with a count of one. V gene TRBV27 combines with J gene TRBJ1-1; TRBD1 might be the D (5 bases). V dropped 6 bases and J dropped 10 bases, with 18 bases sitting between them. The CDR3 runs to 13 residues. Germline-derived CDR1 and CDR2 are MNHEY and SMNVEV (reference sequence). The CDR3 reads CASRGGVLGRAFF. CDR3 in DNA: TGTGCCAGCAGGGGGGGTGTCCTCGGACGAGCTTTCTTT.

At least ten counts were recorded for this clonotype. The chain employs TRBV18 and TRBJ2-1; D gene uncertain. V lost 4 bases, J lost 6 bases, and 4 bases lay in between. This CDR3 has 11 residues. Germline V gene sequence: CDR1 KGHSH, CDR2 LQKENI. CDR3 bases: TGTGCCAGCTCACTTCGCAATGAGCAGTTCTTC. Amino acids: CASSLRNEQFF.

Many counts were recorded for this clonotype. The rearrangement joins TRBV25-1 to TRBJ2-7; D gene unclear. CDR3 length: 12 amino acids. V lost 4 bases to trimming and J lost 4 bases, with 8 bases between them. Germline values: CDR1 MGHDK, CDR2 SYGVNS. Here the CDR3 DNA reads TGTGCCAGCAGTGGGCCCGCTTACGAGCAGTACTTC. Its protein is CASSGPAYEQYF.

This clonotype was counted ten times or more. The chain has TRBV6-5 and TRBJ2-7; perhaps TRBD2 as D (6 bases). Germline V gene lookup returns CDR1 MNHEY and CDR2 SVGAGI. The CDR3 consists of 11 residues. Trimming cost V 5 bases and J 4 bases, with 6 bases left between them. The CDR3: CASSRGYEQYF. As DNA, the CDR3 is TGTGCCAGCAGTCGGGGGTACGAGCAGTACTTC.

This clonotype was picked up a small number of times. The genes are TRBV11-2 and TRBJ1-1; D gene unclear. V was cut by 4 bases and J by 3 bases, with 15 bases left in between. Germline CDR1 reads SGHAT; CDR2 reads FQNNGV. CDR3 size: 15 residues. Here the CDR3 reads CASSSVKGLDTEAFF. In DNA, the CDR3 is TGTGCCAGCAGCTCAGTTAAAGGACTGGACACTGAAGCTTTCTTT.

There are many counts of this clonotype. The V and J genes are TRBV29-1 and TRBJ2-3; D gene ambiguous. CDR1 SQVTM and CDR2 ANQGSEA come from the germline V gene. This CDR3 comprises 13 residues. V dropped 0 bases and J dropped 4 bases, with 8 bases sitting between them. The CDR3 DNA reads TGCAGCGTTGAAGAGCCAGGTCCAGATACGCAGTATTTT. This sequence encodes CSVEEPGPDTQYF.

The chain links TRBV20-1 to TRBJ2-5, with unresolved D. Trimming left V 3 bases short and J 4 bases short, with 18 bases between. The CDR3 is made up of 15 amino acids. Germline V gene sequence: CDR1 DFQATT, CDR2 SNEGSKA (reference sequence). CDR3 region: CSASDLEATSETQYF. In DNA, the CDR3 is TGCAGTGCTAGTGACCTTGAAGCGACATCAGAGACCCAGTACTTC.

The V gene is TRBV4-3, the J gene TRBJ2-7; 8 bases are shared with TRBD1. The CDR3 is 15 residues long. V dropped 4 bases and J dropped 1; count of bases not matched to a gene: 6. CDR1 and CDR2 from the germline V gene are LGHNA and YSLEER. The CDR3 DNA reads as TGCGCCAGCAGCCCTGGGACAGGTGGATCCTACGAGCAGTACTTC. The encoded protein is CASSPGTGGSYEQYF.

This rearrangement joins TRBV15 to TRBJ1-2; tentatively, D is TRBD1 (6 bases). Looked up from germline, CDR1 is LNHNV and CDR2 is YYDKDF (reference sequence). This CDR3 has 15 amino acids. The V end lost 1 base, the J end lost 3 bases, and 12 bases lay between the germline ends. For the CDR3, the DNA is TGTGCCACCAGCAGAGCTAGGGGGGGCCACTATGGCTACACCTTC. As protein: CATSRARGGHYGYTF.

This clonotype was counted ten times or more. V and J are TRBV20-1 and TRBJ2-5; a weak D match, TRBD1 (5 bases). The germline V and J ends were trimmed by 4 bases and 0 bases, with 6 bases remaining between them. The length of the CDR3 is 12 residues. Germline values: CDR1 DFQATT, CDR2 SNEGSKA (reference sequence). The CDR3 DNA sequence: TGCAGTGCTAAGGGGAACCAAGAGACCCAGTACTTC. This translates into CSAKGNQETQYF.

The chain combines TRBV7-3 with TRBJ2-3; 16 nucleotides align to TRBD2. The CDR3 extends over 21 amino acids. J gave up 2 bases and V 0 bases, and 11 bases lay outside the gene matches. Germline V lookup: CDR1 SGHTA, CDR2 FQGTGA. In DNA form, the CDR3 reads TGTGCCAGCAGCTTAACTCTCGCTGGGGGACTAGCGGGAGGGGACACAGATACGCAGTATTTT. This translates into CASSLTLAGGLAGGDTDTQYF.

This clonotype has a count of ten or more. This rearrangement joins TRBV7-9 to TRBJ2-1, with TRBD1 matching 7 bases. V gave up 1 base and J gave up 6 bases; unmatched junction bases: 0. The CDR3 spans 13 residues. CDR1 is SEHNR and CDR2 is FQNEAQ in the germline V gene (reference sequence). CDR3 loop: CASSLGQGNEQFF. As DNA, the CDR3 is TGTGCCAGCAGCTTAGGACAGGGCAATGAGCAGTTCTTC.

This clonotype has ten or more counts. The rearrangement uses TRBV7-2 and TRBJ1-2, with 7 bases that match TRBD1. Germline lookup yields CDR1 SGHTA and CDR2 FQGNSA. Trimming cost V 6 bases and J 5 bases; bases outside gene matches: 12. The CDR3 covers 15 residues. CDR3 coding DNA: TGTGCCAGCAGTCGTGGGACAGAGAAAAATTATGGCTACACCTTC. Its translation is CASSRGTEKNYGYTF.

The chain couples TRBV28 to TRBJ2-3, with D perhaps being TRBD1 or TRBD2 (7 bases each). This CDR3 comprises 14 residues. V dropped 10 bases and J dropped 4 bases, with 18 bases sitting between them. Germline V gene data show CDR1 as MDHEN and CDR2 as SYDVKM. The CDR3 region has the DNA TGTGCCACCGCCCAGGGGGGGGGCCCAGATACGCAGTATTTT. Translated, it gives CATAQGGGPDTQYF.

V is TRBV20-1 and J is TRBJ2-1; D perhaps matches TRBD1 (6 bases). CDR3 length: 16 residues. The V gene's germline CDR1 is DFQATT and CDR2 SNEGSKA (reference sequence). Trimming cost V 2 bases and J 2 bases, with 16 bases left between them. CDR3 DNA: TGCAGTGCTAGACCCTGGGGGCAGCCTACCTACAATGAGCAGTTCTTC. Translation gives CSARPWGQPTYNEQFF.

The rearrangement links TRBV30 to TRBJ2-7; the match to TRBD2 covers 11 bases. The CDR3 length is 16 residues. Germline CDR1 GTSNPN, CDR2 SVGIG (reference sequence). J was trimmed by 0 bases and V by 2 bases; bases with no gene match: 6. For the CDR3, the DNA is TGTGCCTGGAGTAGGGCTAGCGGGAGGTACTCCTACGAGCAGTACTTC. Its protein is CAWSRASGRYSYEQYF.